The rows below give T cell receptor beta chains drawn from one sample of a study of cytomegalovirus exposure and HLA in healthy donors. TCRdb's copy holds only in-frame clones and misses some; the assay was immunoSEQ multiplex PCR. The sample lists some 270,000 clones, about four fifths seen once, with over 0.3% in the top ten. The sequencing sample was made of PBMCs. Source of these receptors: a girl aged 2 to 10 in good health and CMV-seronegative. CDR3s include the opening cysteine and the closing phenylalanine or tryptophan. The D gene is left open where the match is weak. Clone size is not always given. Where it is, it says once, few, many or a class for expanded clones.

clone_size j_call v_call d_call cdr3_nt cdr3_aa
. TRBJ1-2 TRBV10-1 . TGCGCCAGCACTAATAAGGAGGCAGTTTCCTTGTCTAACTATGGCTACACCTTC CASTNKEAVSLSNYGYTF
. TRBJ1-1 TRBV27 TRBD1 TGTGCCAGCAGCCTCAGGACAGGGGACACTGAAGCTTTCTTT CASSLRTGDTEAFF
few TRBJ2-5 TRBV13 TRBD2 TGTGCCAGCAGCTCGAGACTAGCGGGAGAGACCCAGTACTTC CASSSRLAGETQYF
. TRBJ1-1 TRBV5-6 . TGTGCCAGCAGCTTGCTGACAACAGAAGCTTTCTTT CASSLLTTEAFF
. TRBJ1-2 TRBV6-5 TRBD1 TGTGCTATAACCGGGACAGGGCCGTACTATGGCTACACCTTC CAITGTGPYYGYTF
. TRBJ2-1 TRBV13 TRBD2 TGTGCCAGCAGGTGGGGGGGCGGGGGGTTGAATGAGCAGTTCTTC CASRWGGGGLNEQFF
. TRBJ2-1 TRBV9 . TGTGCCAGCAGCGTCGGAGGGTCGGGGAGCAATGAGCAGTTCTTC CASSVGGSGSNEQFF
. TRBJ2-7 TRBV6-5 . TGTGCCAGCACGGCTAGCCGGTCCTACGAGCAGTACTTC CASTASRSYEQYF
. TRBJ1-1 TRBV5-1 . TGCGCCAGCAGCTCCTACGGGGGAATGAAAGCTTTCTTT CASSSYGGMKAFF
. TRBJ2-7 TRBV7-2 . TGTGCCAGCAGCTCGTCCTCCTACGAGCAGTACTTC CASSSSSYEQYF
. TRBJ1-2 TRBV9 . TGTGCCAGCAGCCCCCCCCAGTTTACCGTCTATGGCTACACCTTC CASSPPQFTVYGYTF
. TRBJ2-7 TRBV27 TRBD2 TGTGCCAGCAGTTATCTAGCGGGGGGGGACTACGAGCAGTACTTC CASSYLAGGDYEQYF
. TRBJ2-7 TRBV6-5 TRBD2 TGTGCCAGCAGGCCGGGACTAGCGGGTTACGAGCAGTACTTC CASRPGLAGYEQYF
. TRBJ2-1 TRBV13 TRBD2 TGTGCCAGCAGCTCAGCGGGGGGCTACTACAATGAGCAGTTCTTC CASSSAGGYYNEQFF
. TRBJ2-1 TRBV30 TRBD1 TGTGCCTGGAGTTCACTCTCTGCGACAGGGAAGAATGAGCAGTTCTTC CAWSSLSATGKNEQFF
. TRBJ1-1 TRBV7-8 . TGTGCCAGCAGCTTACAGGGTCTTCCAACTGAAGCTTTCTTT CASSLQGLPTEAFF
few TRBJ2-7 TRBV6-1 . TGTGCCAGCAGACTTGAAGGAGAGGGATACTACGAGCAGTACTTC CASRLEGEGYYEQYF
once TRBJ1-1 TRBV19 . TGTGCCAGTACATTTGGGCAGTTCATGAACACTGAAGCTTTCTTT CASTFGQFMNTEAFF
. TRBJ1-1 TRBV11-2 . TGTGCCAGCAGACACATGAACACTGAAGCTTTCTTT CASRHMNTEAFF
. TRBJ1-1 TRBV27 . TGTGCCAGCAGTTTCCGTGGGCGACCAAACACTGAAGCTTTCTTT CASSFRGRPNTEAFF
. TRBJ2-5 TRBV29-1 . TGCAGCGTACAGGGTTTGGGGGAAGAGACCCAGTACTTC CSVQGLGEETQYF
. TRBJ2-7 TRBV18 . TGTGCCAGCTCTCCGGTTGACTCGAGCTCCTACGAGCAGTACTTC CASSPVDSSSYEQYF
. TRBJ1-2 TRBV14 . TGTGCCAGCAGCCAATCGGGGTGGAGAGGCTACACCTTC CASSQSGWRGYTF
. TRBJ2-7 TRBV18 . TGTGCCAGCTCACCGAAAGTCCAGGGGAGACACTACGAGCAGTACTTC CASSPKVQGRHYEQYF
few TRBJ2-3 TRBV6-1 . TGTGCCAGCAGATCTAATCCCTACACAGATACGCAGTATTTT CASRSNPYTDTQYF
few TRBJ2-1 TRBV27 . TGTGCCAGCCACAGAGACCTCGGGAGCTCCTACAATGAGCAGTTCTTC CASHRDLGSSYNEQFF
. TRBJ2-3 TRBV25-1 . TGTGCCAGCAGTGAACTAACGGGTTTTGGCACAGGTACGCAGTATTTT CASSELTGFGTGTQYF
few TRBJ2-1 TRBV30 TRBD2 TGTGCCTGGACCTATTCCGGACTAGTATTCTACAATGAGCAGTTCTTC CAWTYSGLVFYNEQFF
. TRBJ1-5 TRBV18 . TGTGCCAGCTCACCGAGGTACAGCAATCAGCCCCAGCATTTT CASSPRYSNQPQHF
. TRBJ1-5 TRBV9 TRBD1 TGTGCCAGCAGCGTCGGACAGGGGCGCGATCAGCCCCAGCATTTT CASSVGQGRDQPQHF
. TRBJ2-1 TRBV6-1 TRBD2 TGTGCCAGCAGTCCTAGCGGGGGGGCTTACAATGAGCAGTTCTTC CASSPSGGAYNEQFF
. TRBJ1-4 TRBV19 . TGTGCCAGTAGTATTCGACCTCCTCGGAGCGAAAAACTGTTTTTT CASSIRPPRSEKLFF
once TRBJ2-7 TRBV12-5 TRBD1 TGTGCTAGTGGTCTGTCCTGGACAGGGGGGTTCGAGCAGTACTTC CASGLSWTGGFEQYF
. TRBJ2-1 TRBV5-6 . TGTGCCAGCAGCTTGGTTTCAGGGGACAATGAGCAGTTCTTC CASSLVSGDNEQFF
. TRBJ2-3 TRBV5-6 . TGTGCCAGCAGCTTGGACCTGGGCGGGAACACAGATACGCAGTATTTT CASSLDLGGNTDTQYF
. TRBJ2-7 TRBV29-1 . TGCAGCGTTGAAGCTGATGGCAGAAAATACGAGCAGTACTTC CSVEADGRKYEQYF
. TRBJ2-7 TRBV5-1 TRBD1 TGCGCCAGCAGTACCCTACAGGGGTACGACGAGCAGTACTTC CASSTLQGYDEQYF